Listed below are T cell receptor beta chains from one sample, sequenced in a study of T cells in localized non-small cell lung cancer. Using immunoSEQ multiplex PCR, the repertoire was profiled, and TCRdb retains in-frame clones only, with some absent. The table includes about 25,000 clones, 92% detected once. Specimen: peripheral blood, collected before any cancer treatment. The receptors stem from a woman aged 35-75 years with stage I lung adenocarcinoma. The CDR3 runs from the conserved cysteine through the conserved F or W. The D gene is left open where the match is weak. Where a row states a size, it is once, few, many or the class of an expanded clone; other rows omit it.

v_gene	j_gene	d_gene	abundance	CDR3aa	CDR3nt
TRBV28	TRBJ1-3	.	once	CASREEGLSGNTIYF	TGTGCCAGCAGGGAGGAGGGCCTCTCTGGAAACACCATATATTTT
TRBV5-1	TRBJ2-2	.	.	CASSSNLGAGELFF	TGCGCCAGCAGCTCTAACCTAGGGGCCGGGGAGCTGTTTTTT
TRBV7-6	TRBJ2-7	.	.	CASSPGHDWYEQYF	TGTGCCAGCAGCCCAGGTCACGATTGGTACGAGCAGTACTTC
TRBV21-1	TRBJ1-2	.	.	CASSSPGGGYTF	TGTGCCAGCAGCAGCCCGGGCGGTGGCTACACCTTC
TRBV5-6	TRBJ2-3	.	.	CASSSALYWSSTDTQYF	TGTGCCAGCAGCTCGGCTTTATACTGGTCTAGCACAGATACGCAGTATTTT
TRBV28	TRBJ2-3	.	.	CASSWALAGTDTQYF	TGTGCCAGCAGTTGGGCTTTAGCGGGCACAGATACGCAGTATTTT
TRBV5-3	TRBJ2-7	TRBD2	once	CARSRGTSEQYF	TGTGCCAGAAGCCGTGGGACTAGCGAGCAGTACTTC
TRBV19	TRBJ1-2	.	.	CASLDRANYGYTF	TGTGCCAGTCTTGACAGAGCTAACTATGGCTACACCTTC
TRBV7-9	TRBJ2-1	TRBD2	.	CASNPIQGLAGGGYNEQFF	TGTGCCAGCAACCCGATCCAAGGACTAGCGGGAGGGGGGTACAATGAGCAGTTCTTC
TRBV5-4	TRBJ2-7	.	.	CASSFDNEQYF	TGTGCCAGCAGCTTCGATAACGAGCAGTACTTC
TRBV7-6	TRBJ1-4	.	.	CASSLGGAEKLFF	TGTGCCAGCAGCTTAGGGGGGGCGGAAAAACTGTTTTTT
TRBV11-2	TRBJ1-2	.	.	CASSLRGVGYGYTF	TGTGCCAGCAGCTTACGGGGGGTAGGGTATGGCTACACCTTC
TRBV10-3	TRBJ1-5	.	few	CAIRIAGGKQPQHF	TGTGCCATCAGGATTGCAGGTGGTAAGCAGCCCCAGCATTTT
TRBV11-2	TRBJ1-2	.	.	CASSYSPSDRRNYGYTF	TGTGCCAGCAGCTACAGTCCCTCCGACAGACGCAACTATGGCTACACCTTC
TRBV9	TRBJ2-5	TRBD2	once	CASSASNAGEETQYF	TGTGCCAGCAGCGCTAGTAACGCGGGAGAAGAGACCCAGTACTTC
TRBV15	TRBJ2-5	.	.	CATSRQVDGETQYF	TGTGCCACCTCCAGACAGGTAGATGGAGAGACCCAGTACTTC
TRBV27	TRBJ1-2	.	.	CASSSGSNYGYTF	TGTGCCAGCAGTTCAGGGTCTAACTATGGCTACACCTTC
TRBV7-2	TRBJ2-7	.	few	CASKRGESEQYF	TGTGCCAGCAAACGTGGGGAGAGCGAGCAGTACTTC
TRBV6-5	TRBJ2-7	.	.	CASSYKTTQGYEQYF	TGTGCCAGCAGTTACAAAACCACACAGGGTTACGAGCAGTACTTC
TRBV7-2	TRBJ1-1	.	.	CASSLQGSTEAFF	TGTGCCAGCAGCCTACAGGGTAGTACTGAAGCTTTCTTT
TRBV19	TRBJ2-1	.	.	CASNQGSYNEQFF	TGTGCCAGTAACCAAGGCTCCTACAATGAGCAGTTCTTC
TRBV13	TRBJ2-3	.	.	CASSLGRRGSTDTQYF	TGTGCCAGCAGCTTAGGCCGGCGGGGAAGCACAGATACGCAGTATTTT
TRBV11-2	TRBJ2-3	TRBD2	.	CASTSGRTDTQYF	TGTGCCAGCACTAGCGGGAGGACAGATACGCAGTATTTT
TRBV7-9	TRBJ2-7	TRBD1	once	CASSHTGAANLYEQYF	TGTGCCAGCAGCCATACAGGGGCCGCTAACCTTTACGAGCAGTACTTC
TRBV6-5	TRBJ2-1	TRBD1	.	CASSRQGTYNEQFF	TGTGCCAGCAGTCGACAGGGTACGTACAATGAGCAGTTCTTC
TRBV10-3	TRBJ2-1	TRBD1	once	CAISETGQGYNNEQFF	TGTGCCATCAGTGAGACGGGACAGGGATATAACAATGAGCAGTTCTTC
TRBV7-3	TRBJ1-1	.	.	CASSPLITGEAFF	TGTGCCAGCAGCCCCCTGATAACCGGGGAAGCTTTCTTT
TRBV15	TRBJ1-3	.	.	CATRRELYSGNTIYF	TGTGCCACCAGAAGGGAGCTTTACTCTGGAAACACCATATATTTT
TRBV27	TRBJ2-7	.	.	CASSLGGSRYEQYF	TGTGCCAGCAGTTTAGGAGGGAGCCGCTACGAGCAGTACTTC
TRBV11-1	TRBJ2-1	.	.	CASSYRLGGNEQFF	TGTGCCAGCAGCTACAGACTGGGCGGGAATGAGCAGTTCTTC
TRBV19	TRBJ2-2	TRBD2	.	CASSTSSSGSDELFF	TGTGCCAGTAGTACAAGTTCTAGCGGGAGCGATGAGCTGTTTTTT
TRBV19	TRBJ2-7	TRBD2	.	CASSSRLAGYYEQYF	TGTGCCAGTAGTTCCCGACTAGCGGGATACTACGAGCAGTACTTC
TRBV20-1	TRBJ2-1	.	few	CSARDPLEQFF	TGCAGTGCTAGAGATCCTCTAGAGCAGTTCTTC
TRBV6-5	TRBJ2-7	.	.	CASRESGSGEQYF	TGTGCCAGCAGAGAAAGCGGCAGTGGCGAGCAGTACTTC
TRBV4-1	TRBJ1-4	TRBD1	once	CASSQPLQGANEKLFF	TGCGCCAGCAGCCAGCCACTTCAGGGGGCTAATGAAAAACTGTTTTTT
TRBV19	TRBJ2-6	.	.	CASSKGDPSGANVLTF	TGTGCCAGTAGCAAAGGCGATCCATCTGGGGCCAACGTCCTGACTTTC